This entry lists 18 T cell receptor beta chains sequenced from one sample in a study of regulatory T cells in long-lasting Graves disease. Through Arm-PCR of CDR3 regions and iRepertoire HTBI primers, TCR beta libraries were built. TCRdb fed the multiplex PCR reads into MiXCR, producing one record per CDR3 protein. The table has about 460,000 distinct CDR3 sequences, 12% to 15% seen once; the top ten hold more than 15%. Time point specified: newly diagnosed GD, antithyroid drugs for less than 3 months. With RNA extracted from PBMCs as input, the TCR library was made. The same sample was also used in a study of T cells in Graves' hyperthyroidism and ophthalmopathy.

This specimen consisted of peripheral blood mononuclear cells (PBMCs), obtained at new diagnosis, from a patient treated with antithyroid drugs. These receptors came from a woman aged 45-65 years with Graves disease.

The CDR3 loop reads CASSPQVSGTGLYF. The CDR3 nucleotides read TGTGCCAGCAGCCCGCAGGTCTCCGGGACAGGGCTATACTTC. The chain is built from TRBV5-8 and TRBJ2-7; 9 bases match TRBD1. J gave up 13 bases and V 4 bases, and 15 bases lay outside the gene matches. This CDR3 is built from 14 residues. In germline, CDR1 is SGHTS, CDR2 YDEGEE.

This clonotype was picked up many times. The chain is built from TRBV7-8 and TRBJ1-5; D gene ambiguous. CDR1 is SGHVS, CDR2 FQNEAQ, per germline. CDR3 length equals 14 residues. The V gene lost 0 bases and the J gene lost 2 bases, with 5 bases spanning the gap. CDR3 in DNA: TGTGCCAGCAGCTTAGCTCGTCGCAATCAGCCCCAGCATTTT. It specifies CASSLARRNQPQHF.

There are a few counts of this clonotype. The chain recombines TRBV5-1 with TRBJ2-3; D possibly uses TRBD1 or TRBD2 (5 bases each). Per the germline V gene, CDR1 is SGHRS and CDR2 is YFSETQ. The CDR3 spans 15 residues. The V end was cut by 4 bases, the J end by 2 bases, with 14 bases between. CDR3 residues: CASSASRDATDTQYF. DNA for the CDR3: TGCGCCAGCAGCGCCAGCCGGGACGCCACAGATACGCAGTATTTT. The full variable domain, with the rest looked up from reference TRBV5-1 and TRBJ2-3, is KAGVTQTPRYLIKTRGQQVTLSCSPISGHRSVSWYQQTPGQGLQFLFEYFSETQRNKGNFPGRFSGRQFSNSRSEMNVSTLELGDSALYLCASSASRDATDTQYFGPGTRLTVL.

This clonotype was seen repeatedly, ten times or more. Here the CDR3 DNA reads TGTGCCAGCAGCTTAACCGGGACAGGTCTCGGTGGCTACACCTTC. This codes for CASSLTGTGLGGYTF. The chain couples TRBV7-8 to TRBJ1-2, with 8 bases lining up with TRBD1. CDR1 SGHVS and CDR2 FQNEAQ come from the germline V gene. V lost 2 bases and J lost 7; bases outside the gene matches: 9. The CDR3 contains 15 residues. Drawing the rest from reference TRBV7-8 and TRBJ1-2, the complete variable domain is GAGVSQSPRYKVAKRGQDVALRCDPISGHVSLFWYQQALGQGPEFLTYFQNEAQLDKSGLPSDRFFAERPEGSVSTLKIQRTQQEDSAVYLCASSLTGTGLGGYTFGSGTRLTVV.

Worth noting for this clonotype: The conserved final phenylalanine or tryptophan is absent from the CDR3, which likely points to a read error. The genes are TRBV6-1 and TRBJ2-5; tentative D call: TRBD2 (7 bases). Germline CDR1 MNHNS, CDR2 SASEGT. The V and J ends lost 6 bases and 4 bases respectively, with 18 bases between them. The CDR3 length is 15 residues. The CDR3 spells CASRFQFRGAETQYL. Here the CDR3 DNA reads TGTGCCAGCAGATTCCAGTTCCGGGGGGCAGAGACCCAGTACCTC.

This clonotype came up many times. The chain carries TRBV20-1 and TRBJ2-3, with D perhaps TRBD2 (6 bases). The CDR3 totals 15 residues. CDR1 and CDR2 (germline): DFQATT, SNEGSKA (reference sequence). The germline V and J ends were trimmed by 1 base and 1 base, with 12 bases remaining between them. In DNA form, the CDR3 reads TGCAGTGCTAGAGCTGGAGGGCTTGGCACAGATACGCAGTATTTT. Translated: CSARAGGLGTDTQYF.

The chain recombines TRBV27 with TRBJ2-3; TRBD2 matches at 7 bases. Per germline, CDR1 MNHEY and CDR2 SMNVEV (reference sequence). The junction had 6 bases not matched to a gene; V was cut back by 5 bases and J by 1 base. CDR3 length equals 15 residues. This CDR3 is CASSQGLVGTDTQYF. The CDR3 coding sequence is TGTGCCAGCAGTCAAGGACTAGTTGGCACAGATACGCAGTATTTT.

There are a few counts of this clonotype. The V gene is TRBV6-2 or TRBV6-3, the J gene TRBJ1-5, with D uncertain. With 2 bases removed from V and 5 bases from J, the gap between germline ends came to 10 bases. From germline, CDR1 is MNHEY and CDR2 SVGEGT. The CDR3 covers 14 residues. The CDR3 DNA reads TGTGCCAGCAGTTACCTAACAGCGGATCAGCCCCAGCATTTT. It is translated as CASSYLTADQPQHF.

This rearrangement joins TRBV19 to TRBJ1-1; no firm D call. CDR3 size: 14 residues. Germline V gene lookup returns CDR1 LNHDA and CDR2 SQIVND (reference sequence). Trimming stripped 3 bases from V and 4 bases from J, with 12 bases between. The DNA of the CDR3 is TGTGCCAGTAGTATGACGGTTTCGAGCACTGAAGCTTTCTTT. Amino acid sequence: CASSMTVSSTEAFF.

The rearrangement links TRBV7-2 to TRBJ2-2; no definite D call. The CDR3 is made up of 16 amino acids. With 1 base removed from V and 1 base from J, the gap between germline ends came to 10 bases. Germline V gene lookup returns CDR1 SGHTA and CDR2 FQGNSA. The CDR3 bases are TGTGCCAGCAGCTTAGAGCAGTTTTGGAACACCGGGGAGCTGTTTTTT. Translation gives CASSLEQFWNTGELFF.

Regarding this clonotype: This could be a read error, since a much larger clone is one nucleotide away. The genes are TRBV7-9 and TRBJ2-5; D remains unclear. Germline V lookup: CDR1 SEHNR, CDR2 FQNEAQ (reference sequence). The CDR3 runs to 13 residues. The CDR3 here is CASSLALRETQNF. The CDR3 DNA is TGTGCCAGCAGCTTAGCCCTACGTGAGACCCAGAACTTC.

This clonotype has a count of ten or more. Here the CDR3 DNA reads TGTGCCAGCAAACTTCCGGGACAGGGAGTGTTCGGGGAGCTGTTTTTT. As protein: CASKLPGQGVFGELFF. The chain is built from TRBV5-5 and TRBJ2-2; 9 bases match TRBD1. Losses at the gene ends were 6 bases for V and 7 bases for J; bases not matched to a gene: 13. The CDR3 runs to 16 residues. Germline-derived CDR1 and CDR2 are SGHKS and YYEKEE (reference sequence).

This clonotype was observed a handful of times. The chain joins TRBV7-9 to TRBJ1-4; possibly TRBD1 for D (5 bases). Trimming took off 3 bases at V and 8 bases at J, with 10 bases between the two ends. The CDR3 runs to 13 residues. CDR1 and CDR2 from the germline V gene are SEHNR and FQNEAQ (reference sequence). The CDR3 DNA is TGTGCCAGCAGCTTCAGGGTGGGAGAAAAACTGTTTTTT. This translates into CASSFRVGEKLFF.

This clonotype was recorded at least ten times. The CDR3 sequence is CASSLVAGVVANEQYF. The CDR3 DNA reads TGTGCCAGCAGTTTGGTAGCGGGAGTCGTCGCTAACGAGCAGTACTTC. The chain links TRBV28 to TRBJ2-7; 9 bases are shared with TRBD2. Germline CDR1 MDHEN, CDR2 SYDVKM. The CDR3 has 16 amino acids. Trimming took 3 bases from V and 5 from J; bases not matched to a gene: 11.

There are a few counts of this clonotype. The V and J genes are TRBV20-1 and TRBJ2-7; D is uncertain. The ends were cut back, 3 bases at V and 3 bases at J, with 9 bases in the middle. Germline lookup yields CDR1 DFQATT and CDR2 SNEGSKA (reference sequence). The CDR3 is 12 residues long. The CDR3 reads CSARADGYEQYF. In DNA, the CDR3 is TGCAGTGCTAGGGCCGACGGCTACGAGCAGTACTTC.

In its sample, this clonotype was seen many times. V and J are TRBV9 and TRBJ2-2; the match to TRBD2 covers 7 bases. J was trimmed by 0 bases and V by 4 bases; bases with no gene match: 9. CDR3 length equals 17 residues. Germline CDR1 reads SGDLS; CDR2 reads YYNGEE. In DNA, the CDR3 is TGTGCCAGCAGCCCCCGGGGCAGCGGGGCGAACACCGGGGAGCTGTTTTTT. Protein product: CASSPRGSGANTGELFF.

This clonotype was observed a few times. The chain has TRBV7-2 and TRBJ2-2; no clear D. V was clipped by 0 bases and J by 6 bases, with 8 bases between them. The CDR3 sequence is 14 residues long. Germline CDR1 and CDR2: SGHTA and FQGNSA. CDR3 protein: CASSLAVKSGELFF. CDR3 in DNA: TGTGCCAGCAGCTTAGCGGTAAAATCCGGGGAGCTGTTTTTT. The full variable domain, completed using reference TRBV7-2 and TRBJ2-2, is GAGVSQSPSNKVTEKGKDVELRCDPISGHTALYWYRQSLGQGLEFLIYFQGNSAPDKSGLPSDRFSAERTGGSVSTLTIQRTQQEDSAVYLCASSLAVKSGELFFGEGSRLTVL.

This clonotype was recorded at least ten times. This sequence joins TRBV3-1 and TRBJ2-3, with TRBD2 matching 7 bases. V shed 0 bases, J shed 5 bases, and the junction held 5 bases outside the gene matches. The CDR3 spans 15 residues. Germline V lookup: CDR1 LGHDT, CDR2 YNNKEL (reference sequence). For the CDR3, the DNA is TGTGCCAGCAGCCAAGAAGAGGTAGCGGGAGATACGCAGTATTTT. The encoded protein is CASSQEEVAGDTQYF.